Below, 30 T cell receptor beta chains from the same sample are listed, as sequenced in a study of shared clonotypes between healthy human individuals. The protocol was immunoSEQ multiplex PCR, while the TCRdb copy is restricted to in-frame clones and leaves out a portion. The sample has fewer than 1.8 million clones; less than 99% are singletons. Sequenced sample: naive CD4+ T cells sorted from blood. The subset denotes: CD45RA+ positively selected. The receptors come from a man aged 25-45 years in good health.

The chain joins TRBV5-1 to TRBJ2-2, with 13 bases identical to TRBD2. The J segment lost 3 bases and the V segment lost 4 bases, leaving 6 bases of the junction unmatched. From germline, CDR1 is SGHRS and CDR2 YFSETQ. This CDR3 comprises 17 residues. CDR3 bases: TGCGCCAGCAGCACCGGACTAGCGGGAGTACACACCGGGGAGCTGTTTTTT. Its protein product is CASSTGLAGVHTGELFF.

V is TRBV7-9 and J is TRBJ1-2; D is possibly TRBD1 (6 bases). The CDR3 has 12 amino acids. The germline CDR1 and CDR2 sequences are SEHNR and FQNEAQ (reference sequence). Between the trimmed V and J ends, which lost 3 bases and 8 bases, there was a span of 10 bases. CDR3 amino acids: CASSFRGSGYTF. CDR3 bases: TGTGCCAGCAGCTTTAGGGGGAGCGGCTACACCTTC.

V is TRBV28 and J is TRBJ1-2, with 7 bases identical to TRBD1. J was trimmed by 6 bases and V by 7 bases; bases with no gene match: 11. CDR1 MDHEN and CDR2 SYDVKM come from the germline V gene. The CDR3 is 14 residues long. The CDR3 spells CASTETGQVHGYTF. The CDR3 bases are TGTGCCAGCACCGAGACCGGACAGGTGCATGGCTACACCTTC.

The chain combines TRBV5-6 with TRBJ2-7; 9 positions match TRBD1. Germline V gene sequence: CDR1 SGHDT, CDR2 YYEEEE. CDR3 size: 15 residues. Trimming took 4 bases from V and 5 from J; bases not matched to a gene: 10. CDR3 nucleotide sequence: TGTGCCAGCAGCGCCTGGGACAGGGTCGGGAACGAGCAGTACTTC. This encodes CASSAWDRVGNEQYF.

The rearrangement links TRBV4-3 to TRBJ2-1; D is perhaps TRBD2 (6 bases). The germline V gene encodes CDR1 LGHNA and CDR2 YSLEER. The CDR3 runs 14 residues. Trimming cost V 3 bases and J 7 bases, with 13 bases left between them. The DNA for the CDR3 is TGCGCCAGCAGCCAGAATAGCGCGGGGAATGAGCAGTTCTTC. Translation gives CASSQNSAGNEQFF.

Of note for this clone: At the DNA level, this CDR3 is encoded by other sequences in the same sample as well. The V and J genes are TRBV20-1 and TRBJ2-1; D not certain. Per germline, CDR1 DFQATT and CDR2 SNEGSKA (reference sequence). Trimming stripped 0 bases from V and 9 bases from J, with 6 bases between. The CDR3 is made up of 11 amino acids. The CDR3 reads CSAREDGEQFF. CDR3 in DNA: TGCAGTGCTAGAGAGGACGGTGAGCAGTTCTTC.

The chain couples TRBV6-1 to TRBJ1-5; 9 bases are shared with TRBD1. Germline V lookup: CDR1 MNHNS, CDR2 SASEGT. The CDR3 contains 14 residues. Losses at the gene ends were 6 bases for V and 5 bases for J; bases not matched to a gene: 5. This chain's CDR3 is CASRYRDRDQPQHF. CDR3 bases: TGTGCCAGCAGATACCGGGACAGGGATCAGCCCCAGCATTTT.

This chain connects TRBV19 to TRBJ2-2; 9 bases line up with TRBD2. After removal of 2 bases from V and 6 bases from J, the junction contained 13 bases not matched to a gene. The germline V gene encodes CDR1 LNHDA and CDR2 SQIVND (reference sequence). This CDR3 region has 18 residues. CDR3 sequence reads: CASSILVSGSYFPGELFF. The CDR3 bases are TGTGCCAGTAGTATATTGGTTAGCGGGAGTTATTTTCCCGGGGAGCTGTTTTTT.

This chain links TRBV28 with TRBJ2-4; D perhaps matches TRBD2 (6 bases). Per germline, CDR1 MDHEN and CDR2 SYDVKM. The CDR3 sequence is 16 residues long. With 5 bases removed from V and 5 bases from J, the gap between germline ends came to 19 bases. The CDR3 protein is CASSTSLSGPENIQYF. In DNA form, the CDR3 reads TGTGCCAGCAGTACCTCCTTGAGCGGGCCCGAAAACATTCAGTACTTC.

This clone was observed a single time. The chain employs TRBV28 and TRBJ2-1, with D unresolved. Between the trimmed V and J ends, which lost 7 bases and 7 bases, there was a span of 14 bases. Germline V gene lookup returns CDR1 MDHEN and CDR2 SYDVKM. The length of the CDR3 is 13 residues. Here the CDR3 DNA reads TGTGCCAGCACCGACGGAGCGAAGAATGAGCAGTTCTTC. Translation gives CASTDGAKNEQFF.

The J gene is TRBJ2-1, the V gene TRBV5-5, with D maybe TRBD2 (6 bases). The CDR3 has 15 amino acids. The germline V gene has CDR1 SGHKS and CDR2 YYEKEE (reference sequence). V lost 4 bases to trimming and J lost 4 bases, with 15 bases between them. DNA for the CDR3: TGTGCCAGCAGCCCTGGACTACCAATATACAATGAGCAGTTCTTC. Encoded protein: CASSPGLPIYNEQFF.

The CDR3 protein is CAVGGGEVGNTIYF. In nucleotides, the CDR3 is TGTGCCGTGGGGGGTGGAGAGGTTGGAAACACCATATATTTT. The genes are TRBV28 and TRBJ1-3; tentatively, D is TRBD1 (5 bases). CDR1 MDHEN and CDR2 SYDVKM come from the germline V gene. The CDR3 is made up of 14 amino acids. V was cut by 11 bases and J by 3 bases, with 17 bases left in between. Combining the CDR3 with reference TRBV28 and TRBJ1-3 gives the whole variable domain DVKVTQSSRYLVKRTGEKVFLECVQDMDHENMFWYRQDPGLGLRLIYFSYDVKMKEKGDIPEGYSVSREKKERFSLILESASTNQTSMYLCAVGGGEVGNTIYFGEGSWLTVV.

The chain couples TRBV5-1 to TRBJ2-5, with TRBD2 matching over 9 bases. Germline CDR1 is SGHRS and CDR2 is YFSETQ. The V gene end was trimmed by 7 bases and the J gene end by 1 base; junction bases not matched to a gene: 8. The CDR3 runs to 15 residues. CDR3 loop: CASRDLAGPQETQYF. The CDR3 DNA sequence: TGCGCCAGCCGGGACCTAGCGGGGCCCCAAGAGACCCAGTACTTC.

On this clone: Other DNA sequences from this sample encode an identical CDR3 as well. This chain connects TRBV7-2 to TRBJ1-5, with D unresolved. V was cut by 1 base and J by 2 bases, with 6 bases left in between. The CDR3 spans 14 residues. The V gene's germline CDR1 is SGHTA and CDR2 FQGNSA. CDR3 amino acids: CASSLGQGNQPQHF. CDR3 in DNA: TGTGCCAGCAGCTTAGGTCAGGGCAATCAGCCCCAGCATTTT.

The CDR3 sequence: CASTLGPQGATGELFF. CDR3 bases: TGTGCCAGCACCCTAGGCCCCCAGGGAGCCACCGGGGAGCTGTTTTTT. The J gene is TRBJ2-2, the V gene TRBV28; D could derive from TRBD1 or TRBD2 (5 bases each). The ends were cut back, 7 bases at V and 4 bases at J, with 19 bases in the middle. Looked up from germline, CDR1 is MDHEN and CDR2 is SYDVKM. The CDR3 is made up of 16 amino acids.

The chain links TRBV10-3 to TRBJ1-2; D is perhaps TRBD1 (6 bases). The V end was cut by 3 bases, the J end by 3 bases, with 14 bases between. The CDR3 extends over 15 amino acids. Germline CDR1 is ENHRY and CDR2 is SYGVKD. CDR3 sequence: CAISDKRGADYGYTF. The CDR3 bases are TGTGCCATCAGTGATAAGCGGGGGGCGGACTATGGCTACACCTTC.

This chain links TRBV27 with TRBJ1-1, with D perhaps TRBD1 (6 bases). Germline CDR1 and CDR2: MNHEY and SMNVEV (reference sequence). V was pared by 3 bases and J by 4 bases, with 12 bases between. The CDR3 loop spans 14 amino acids. The CDR3 reads CASSFSRGGTEAFF. The CDR3 nucleotides read TGTGCCAGCAGTTTTTCCAGGGGTGGCACTGAAGCTTTCTTT.

In its sample, this clone was seen once. The V call is TRBV7-9, the J call TRBJ2-3; maybe TRBD2 (7 bases). This CDR3 contains 15 residues. V lost 5 bases and J 3 bases, leaving 15 bases between the germline ends. The germline gives CDR1 SEHNR, CDR2 FQNEAQ (reference sequence). As DNA, the CDR3 is TGTGCCAGCAGCAGGGGGGGCTCCCGAACAGATACGCAGTATTTT. It encodes CASSRGGSRTDTQYF.

The genes are TRBV27 and TRBJ2-5; D is uncertain. CDR1 MNHEY and CDR2 SMNVEV come from the germline V gene (reference sequence). V lost 4 bases and J 4 bases, leaving 25 bases between the germline ends. The CDR3 runs 18 residues. The CDR3 sequence is CASSSPVSQGHPRETQYF. In nucleotides, the CDR3 is TGTGCCAGCAGTTCCCCGGTCTCTCAAGGCCACCCAAGAGAGACCCAGTACTTC.

The CDR3 sequence: CASSLGTGAGTEAFF. As DNA, the CDR3 is TGTGCCAGCAGTCTAGGGACAGGGGCGGGCACTGAAGCTTTCTTT. The rearrangement uses TRBV28 and TRBJ1-1, with 10 bases matching TRBD1. After removal of 5 bases from V and 4 bases from J, the junction contained 7 bases not matched to a gene. Germline CDR1 is MDHEN and CDR2 is SYDVKM. CDR3 length: 15 amino acids. Full variable domain (outside the CDR3, taken from reference TRBV28 and TRBJ1-1): DVKVTQSSRYLVKRTGEKVFLECVQDMDHENMFWYRQDPGLGLRLIYFSYDVKMKEKGDIPEGYSVSREKKERFSLILESASTNQTSMYLCASSLGTGAGTEAFFGQGTRLTVV.

The chain carries TRBV5-1 and TRBJ2-1; TRBD2 aligns across 13 bases. Losses at the gene ends were 0 bases for V and 6 bases for J; bases not matched to a gene: 3. Germline CDR1 is SGHRS and CDR2 is YFSETQ. The CDR3 length is 16 residues. The CDR3 coding sequence is TGCGCCAGCAGCTTGGGGGGACTAGCGGGGAGCAATGAGCAGTTCTTC. Protein sequence: CASSLGGLAGSNEQFF.

Details on this clone: The same CDR3 also results from other DNA sequences found in this sample. The chain employs TRBV18 and TRBJ2-3, with D tentatively TRBD2 (5 bases). The CDR3 is 16 residues long. The germline V gene encodes CDR1 KGHSH and CDR2 LQKENI. V was pared by 2 bases and J by 2 bases, with 14 bases between. The CDR3: CASSPIPGGSTDTQYF. The CDR3, as DNA: TGTGCCAGCTCACCAATACCGGGCGGGTCCACAGATACGCAGTATTTT.

The rearrangement joins TRBV7-2 to TRBJ1-4; the match to TRBD1 covers 7 bases. With 6 bases clipped from V and 0 bases from J, the junction kept 4 bases outside the gene matches. The CDR3 consists of 15 residues. Germline V lookup: CDR1 SGHTA, CDR2 FQGNSA. CDR3 amino acids: CASSTQGATNEKLFF. The DNA of the CDR3 is TGTGCCAGCAGTACTCAGGGGGCAACTAATGAAAAACTGTTTTTT.

This clone was found once. The gene calls are TRBV6-5 and TRBJ2-7; 8 bases fit TRBD1. V dropped 6 bases and J dropped 2; count of bases not matched to a gene: 6. CDR1 is MNHEY and CDR2 is SVGAGI in the germline V gene. CDR3 length: 14 amino acids. The CDR3 sequence is CASRLGTGTYEQYF. In nucleotides, the CDR3 is TGTGCCAGCAGACTTGGGACAGGCACCTACGAGCAGTACTTC.

Worth noting for this clone: Other DNA sequences in the sample encode the same CDR3. The chain is built from TRBV5-4 and TRBJ2-2; no reliable D call. In germline, CDR1 is SGHNT, CDR2 YYREEE (reference sequence). Trimming stripped 5 bases from V and 2 bases from J, with 4 bases between. This CDR3 region has 12 residues. The CDR3 nucleotides are TGTGCCAGCAGTTTTAACACCGGGGAGCTGTTTTTT. Protein: CASSFNTGELFF.

The table lists this clone with a count of one. The gene calls are TRBV19 and TRBJ2-7, with D uncertain. V was clipped by 0 bases and J by 3 bases, with 6 bases between them. CDR1 is LNHDA and CDR2 is SQIVND in the germline V gene (reference sequence). The CDR3 is 13 residues long. The CDR3: CASSIDGNYEQYF. CDR3 DNA sequence: TGTGCCAGTAGTATAGATGGGAACTACGAGCAGTACTTC. The variable domain in full, with the rest retrieved from reference TRBV19 and TRBJ2-7, is DGGITQSPKYLFRKEGQNVTLSCEQNLNHDAMYWYRQDPGQGLRLIYYSQIVNDFQKGDIAEGYSVSREKKESFPLTVTSAQKNPTAFYLCASSIDGNYEQYFGPGTRLTVT.

V and J are TRBV5-4 and TRBJ2-7; 10 nucleotides line up with TRBD1. The ends lost 4 bases at V and 0 bases at J; junction bases unmatched: 7. CDR3 length: 16 amino acids. The V gene's germline CDR1 is SGHNT and CDR2 YYREEE (reference sequence). The CDR3 is CASSLDRGRSSYEQYF. The CDR3 nucleotides read TGTGCCAGCAGCCTTGACAGGGGGCGGAGCTCCTACGAGCAGTACTTC.

Only one count was recorded for this clone. This chain uses TRBV11-3 with TRBJ2-2; D might be TRBD1 or TRBD2, each matching 5 bases. The CDR3 is made up of 17 amino acids. CDR1 is SGHNT, CDR2 YENEEA, per germline. The V gene lost 5 bases and the J gene lost 3 bases, with 19 bases spanning the gap. The CDR3 coding sequence is TGTGCCAGCAGCCGAAACCACTTTGGGACCGACACCGGGGAGCTGTTTTTT. Translating it yields CASSRNHFGTDTGELFF.

This chain connects TRBV12-5 to TRBJ2-5; the match to TRBD1 covers 10 bases. Germline V gene data show CDR1 as LGHNT and CDR2 as FRNRAP. J lost 4 bases, V lost 4 bases, and 3 bases had no gene match. The CDR3 spans 14 residues. DNA of the CDR3: TGTGCTAGTGGTTCGGACAGGGGGGGAGAGACCCAGTACTTC. This encodes CASGSDRGGETQYF. Looking up the rest from reference TRBV12-5 and TRBJ2-5 gives the full variable domain: DARVTQTPRHKVTEMGQEVTMRCQPILGHNTVFWYRQTMMQGLELLAYFRNRAPLDDSGMPKDRFSAEMPDATLATLKIQPSEPRDSAVYFCASGSDRGGETQYFGPGTRLLVL.

This chain links TRBV27 with TRBJ2-7; 8 nucleotides agree with TRBD1. This CDR3 has 13 residues. V dropped 8 bases and J dropped 3; count of bases not matched to a gene: 6. Germline V lookup: CDR1 MNHEY, CDR2 SMNVEV (reference sequence). This chain's CDR3 is CASGSDRDYEQYF. The CDR3 DNA sequence: TGTGCCAGCGGGTCGGACAGGGACTACGAGCAGTACTTC.